This T cell receptor (beta chain) is drawn from a study of shared T cell receptors in the human thymus. Sequenced by immunoSEQ multiplex PCR; TCRdb stores in-frame clones only, minus some. This sample carries about 660,000 clones, around 87% of them seen once, and the ten largest clones take over 0.008%. CDR1 is SGHTA, CDR2 FQGNSA, per germline. J lost 7 bases, V lost 3 bases, and 5 bases had no gene match. This CDR3 contains 14 residues. This sample also belongs to another study, concerning human thymus T cells. That paper notes: Donors were healthy Finnish infants having corrective surgery for congenital heart defects. In corrective heart surgery, resections were taken, and these provided the thymus tissue. Use of V and J genes seemed skewed within the thymic and blood repertoires. Related research described thymic repertoires that were highly overlapping among unrelated individuals.

V and J are TRBV7-2 and TRBJ1-5, with 8 bases identical to TRBD1. Sequences were obtained from thymocytes. This TCR was recovered from a boy under two years old with a congenital heart defect. Here the CDR3 reads CASSFDRGSQPQHF. CDR3 DNA: TGTGCCAGCAGCTTCGACAGGGGATCACAGCCCCAGCATTTT.